A selection of T cell receptor beta chains follows, all from one sample in a study of glioma-infiltrating T cells after dendritic cell vaccination. TCRdb's copy holds only in-frame clones and misses some; the assay was immunoSEQ multiplex PCR. The sample includes some 90,000 clones, roughly 77% seen only once; the top ten take roughly 2.1%. The sequences come from blood, collected after dendritic cell vaccination. These receptors were obtained from a human donor with glioblastoma. Each CDR3 is given with its conserved first and last residue. A D gene is named only where the DNA matches it firmly. Only some rows state a clone size, as once, few, many or a class for expanded clones.

d_call j_call v_call clone_size cdr3_nt cdr3_aa
- TRBJ1-4 TRBV6-5 - TGTGCCAGCAGTTACGACACCTGGGGAGGGGAAAAACTGTTTTTT CASSYDTWGGEKLFF
- TRBJ2-3 TRBV2 - TGTGCCAGCAGTGAAGGGCCCCCAGATACGCAGTATTTT CASSEGPPDTQYF
TRBD2 TRBJ2-3 TRBV4-2 - TGTGCCAGCGATAGCGGGGGCGGACTTAGCACAGATACGCAGTATTTT CASDSGGGLSTDTQYF
- TRBJ1-1 TRBV20-1 - TGCGCACAAGGGAGGAACACTGAAGCTTTCTTT CAQGRNTEAFF
- TRBJ1-5 TRBV7-2 - TGTGCCAGCAGCCCGCGGACAGCGAGCAATCAGCCCCAGCATTTT CASSPRTASNQPQHF
TRBD2 TRBJ2-7 TRBV5-6 - TGTGCCAGCAGCTTGGCCTCGGCGGGGGGGGCCTACGAGCAGTACTTC CASSLASAGGAYEQYF
- TRBJ2-2 TRBV29-1 - TGCAGCGGTGAAGACGGCGGGGAGCTGTTTTTT CSGEDGGELFF
TRBD1 TRBJ2-1 TRBV9 - TGTGCCAGCAGCCCCAAGGACAGGGACGCTAATGAGCAGTTCTTC CASSPKDRDANEQFF
TRBD2 TRBJ2-1 TRBV19 - TGTGCCAGTAGTAAATCCGGACTAGCGGGAAATCAGTTCTTC CASSKSGLAGNQFF
- TRBJ1-2 TRBV5-6 once TGTGCCAGCACCCATAGAGAGCCTTATGGCTACACCTTC CASTHREPYGYTF
- TRBJ1-1 TRBV29-1 - TGCAGCGTGGGCCCGATCGGGAACACTGAAGCTTTCTTT CSVGPIGNTEAFF
TRBD2 TRBJ2-1 TRBV5-1 - TGCGCCAGCAGCTTGGTTACTAGCGGGAGCAATGAGCAGTTCTTC CASSLVTSGSNEQFF
- TRBJ2-6 TRBV6-6 once TGTGCCAGCAGTGTCGATGGGAGCTCTGGGGCCAACGTCCTGACTTTC CASSVDGSSGANVLTF